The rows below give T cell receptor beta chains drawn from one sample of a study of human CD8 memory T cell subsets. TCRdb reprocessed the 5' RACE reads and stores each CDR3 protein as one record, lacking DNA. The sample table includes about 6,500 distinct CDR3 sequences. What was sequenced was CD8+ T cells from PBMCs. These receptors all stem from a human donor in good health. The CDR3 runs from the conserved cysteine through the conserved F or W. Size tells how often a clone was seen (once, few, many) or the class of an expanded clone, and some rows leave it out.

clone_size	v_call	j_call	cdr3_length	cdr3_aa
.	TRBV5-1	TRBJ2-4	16	CASSPSGGKAKNIQYF
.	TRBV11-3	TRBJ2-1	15	CASSPGPVNPNEQFF
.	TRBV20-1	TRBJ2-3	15	CSARDYSGSTDTQYF
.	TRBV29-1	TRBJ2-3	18	CSVTGTSGETSSTDTQYF
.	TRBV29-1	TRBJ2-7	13	CSATDGEAAEQYF
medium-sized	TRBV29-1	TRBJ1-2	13	CSGSGQGADGYTF
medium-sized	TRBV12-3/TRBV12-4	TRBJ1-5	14	CASSLDRVGQPQHF
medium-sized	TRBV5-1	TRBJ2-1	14	CASSLASSEVEQFF
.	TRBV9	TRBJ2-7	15	CASSPVTSGRHEQYF
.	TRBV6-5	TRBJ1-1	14	CASFGSARNTEAFF
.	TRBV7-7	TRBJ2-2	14	CASSSYGSTGELFF
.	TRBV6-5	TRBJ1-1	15	CASTTGTGINTEAFF
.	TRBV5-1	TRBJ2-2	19	CASSLAPFPGPGNTGELFF
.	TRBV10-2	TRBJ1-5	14	CASSSKRVSQPQHF
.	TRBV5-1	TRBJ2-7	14	CASSPGGDAYEQYF
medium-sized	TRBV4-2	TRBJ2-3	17	CASSQEGLATSTDTQYF
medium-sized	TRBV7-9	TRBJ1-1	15	CAIPKAGQMNTEAFF
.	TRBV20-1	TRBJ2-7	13	CSADPGLAHEQYF
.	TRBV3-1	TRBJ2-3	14	CASSSPGASDTQYF
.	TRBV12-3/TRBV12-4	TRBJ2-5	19	CASSPFGGLAGPKEETQYF
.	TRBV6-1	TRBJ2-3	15	CASSGFGGSSDTQYF
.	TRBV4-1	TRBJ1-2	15	CASSQDRGGQGGYTF
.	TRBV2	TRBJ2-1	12	CASNRGYNEQFF